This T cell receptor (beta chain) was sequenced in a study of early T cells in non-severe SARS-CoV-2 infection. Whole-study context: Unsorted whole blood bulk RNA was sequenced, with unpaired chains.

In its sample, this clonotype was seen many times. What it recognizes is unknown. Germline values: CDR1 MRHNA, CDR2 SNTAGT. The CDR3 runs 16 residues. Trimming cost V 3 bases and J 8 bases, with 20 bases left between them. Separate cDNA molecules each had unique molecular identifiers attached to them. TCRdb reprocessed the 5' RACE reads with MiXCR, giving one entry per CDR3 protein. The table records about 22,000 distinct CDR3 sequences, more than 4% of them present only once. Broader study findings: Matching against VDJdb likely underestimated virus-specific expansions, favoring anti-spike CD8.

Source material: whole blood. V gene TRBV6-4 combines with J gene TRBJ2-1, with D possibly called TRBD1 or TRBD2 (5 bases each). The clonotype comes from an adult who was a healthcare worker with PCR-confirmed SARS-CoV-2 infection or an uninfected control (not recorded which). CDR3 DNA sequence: TGTGCCAGCAGTGAAGGGTCCCGGGACCCCAGAGATGAGCAGTTCTTC. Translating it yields CASSEGSRDPRDEQFF.